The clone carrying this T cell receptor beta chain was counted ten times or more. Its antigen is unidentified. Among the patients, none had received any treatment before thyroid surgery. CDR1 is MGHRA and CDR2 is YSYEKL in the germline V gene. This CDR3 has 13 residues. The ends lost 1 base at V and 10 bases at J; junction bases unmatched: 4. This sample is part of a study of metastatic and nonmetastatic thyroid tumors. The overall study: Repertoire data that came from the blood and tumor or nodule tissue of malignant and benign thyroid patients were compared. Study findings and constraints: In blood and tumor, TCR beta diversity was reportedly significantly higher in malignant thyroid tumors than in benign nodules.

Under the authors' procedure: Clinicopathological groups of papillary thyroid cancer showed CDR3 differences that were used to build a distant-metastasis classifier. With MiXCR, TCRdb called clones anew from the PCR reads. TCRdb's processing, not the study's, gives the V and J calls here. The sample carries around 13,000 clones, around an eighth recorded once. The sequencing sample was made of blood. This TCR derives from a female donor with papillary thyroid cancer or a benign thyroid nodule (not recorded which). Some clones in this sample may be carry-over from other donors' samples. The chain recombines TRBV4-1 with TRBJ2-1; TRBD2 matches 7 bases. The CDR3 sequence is CASSQGLAGEQFF. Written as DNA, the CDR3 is TGCGCCAGCAGCCAAGGACTAGCCGGGGAGCAGTTCTTC.